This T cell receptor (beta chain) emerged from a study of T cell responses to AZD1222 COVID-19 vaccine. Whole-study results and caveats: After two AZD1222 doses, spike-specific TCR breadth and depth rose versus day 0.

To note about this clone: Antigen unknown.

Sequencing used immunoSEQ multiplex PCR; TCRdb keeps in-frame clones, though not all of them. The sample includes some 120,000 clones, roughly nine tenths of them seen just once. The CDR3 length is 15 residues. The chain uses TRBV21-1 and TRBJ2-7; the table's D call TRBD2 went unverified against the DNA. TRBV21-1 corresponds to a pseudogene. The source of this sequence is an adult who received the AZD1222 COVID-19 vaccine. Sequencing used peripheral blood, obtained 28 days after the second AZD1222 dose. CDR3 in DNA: TGTGCCAGCAGCAAAGAGGTAGGACTAGCCTACGAGCAGTACTTC. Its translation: CASSKEVGLAYEQYF.